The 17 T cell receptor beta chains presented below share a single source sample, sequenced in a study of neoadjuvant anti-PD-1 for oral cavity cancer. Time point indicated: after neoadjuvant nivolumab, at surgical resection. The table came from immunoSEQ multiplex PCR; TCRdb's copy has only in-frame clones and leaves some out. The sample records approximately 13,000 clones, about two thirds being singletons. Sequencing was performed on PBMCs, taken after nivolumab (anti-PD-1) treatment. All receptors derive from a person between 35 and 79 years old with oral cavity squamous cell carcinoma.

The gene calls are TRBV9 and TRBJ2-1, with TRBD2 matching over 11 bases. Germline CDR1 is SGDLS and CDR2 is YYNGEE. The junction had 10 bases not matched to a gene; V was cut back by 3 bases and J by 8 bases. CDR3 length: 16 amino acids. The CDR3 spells CASSAVSGRALYEQFF. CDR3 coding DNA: TGTGCCAGCAGCGCCGTTAGCGGGAGGGCCCTGTATGAGCAGTTCTTC.

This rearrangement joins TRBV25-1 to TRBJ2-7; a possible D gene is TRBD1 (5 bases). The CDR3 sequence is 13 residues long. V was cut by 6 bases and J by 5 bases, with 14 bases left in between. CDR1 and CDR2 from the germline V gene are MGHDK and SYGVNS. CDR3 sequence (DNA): TGTGCCAGCAGAGAAGGGGTTTCCGACGAGCAGTACTTC. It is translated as CASREGVSDEQYF.

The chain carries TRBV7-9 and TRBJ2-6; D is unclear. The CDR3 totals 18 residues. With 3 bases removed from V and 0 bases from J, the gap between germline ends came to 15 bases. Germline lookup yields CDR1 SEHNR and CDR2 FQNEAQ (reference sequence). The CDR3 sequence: CASSFYSNPSSGANVLTF. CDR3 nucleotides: TGTGCCAGCAGCTTTTACAGCAACCCGAGCTCTGGGGCCAACGTCCTGACTTTC.

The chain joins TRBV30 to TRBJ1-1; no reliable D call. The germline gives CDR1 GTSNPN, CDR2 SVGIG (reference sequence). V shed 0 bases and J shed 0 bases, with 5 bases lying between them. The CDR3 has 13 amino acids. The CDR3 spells CAWSVQLNTEAFF. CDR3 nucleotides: TGTGCCTGGAGTGTACAATTGAACACTGAAGCTTTCTTT.

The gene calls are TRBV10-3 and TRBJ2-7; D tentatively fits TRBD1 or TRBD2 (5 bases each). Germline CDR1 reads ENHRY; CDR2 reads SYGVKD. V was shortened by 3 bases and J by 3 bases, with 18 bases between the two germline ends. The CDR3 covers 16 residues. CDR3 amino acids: CAISDSGPISNYEQYF. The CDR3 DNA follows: TGTGCCATCAGTGACTCGGGACCTATCTCGAACTACGAGCAGTACTTC.

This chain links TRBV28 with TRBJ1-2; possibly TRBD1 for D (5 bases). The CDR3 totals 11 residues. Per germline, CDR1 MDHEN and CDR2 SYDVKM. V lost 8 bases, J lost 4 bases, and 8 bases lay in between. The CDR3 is CASGDAYGYTF. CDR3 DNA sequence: TGTGCCAGCGGGGACGCCTATGGCTACACCTTC.

The DNA for the CDR3 is TGTGCCAGCAGCTTAGGACAGGGGGCGAAAGCTGCTGGGGCCAACGTCCTGACTTTC. It encodes CASSLGQGAKAAGANVLTF. The rearrangement links TRBV7-9 to TRBJ2-6, with 10 bases aligning to TRBD1. The CDR3 spans 19 residues. Germline values: CDR1 SEHNR, CDR2 FQNEAQ (reference sequence). V was pared by 1 base and J by 2 bases, with 8 bases of the junction left unmatched.

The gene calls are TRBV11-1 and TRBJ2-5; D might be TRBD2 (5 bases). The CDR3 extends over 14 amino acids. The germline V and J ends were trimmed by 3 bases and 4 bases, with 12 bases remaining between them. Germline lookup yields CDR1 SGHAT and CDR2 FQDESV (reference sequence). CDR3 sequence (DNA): TGTGCCAGCAGCTTGTCCGGGGTGAGAGAGACCCAGTACTTC. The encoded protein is CASSLSGVRETQYF.

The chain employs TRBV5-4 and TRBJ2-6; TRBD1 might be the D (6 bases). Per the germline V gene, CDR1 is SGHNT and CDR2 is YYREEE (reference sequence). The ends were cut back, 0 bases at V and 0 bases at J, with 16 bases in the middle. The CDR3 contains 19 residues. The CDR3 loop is CASSLGGVQGSSGANVLTF. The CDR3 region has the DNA TGTGCCAGCAGCTTGGGAGGTGTACAGGGTAGCTCTGGGGCCAACGTCCTGACTTTC.

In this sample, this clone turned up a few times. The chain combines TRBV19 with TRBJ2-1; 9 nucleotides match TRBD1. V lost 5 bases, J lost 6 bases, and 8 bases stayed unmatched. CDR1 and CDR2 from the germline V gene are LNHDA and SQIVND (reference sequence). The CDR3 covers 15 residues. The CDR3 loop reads CASSPRDRASNEQFF. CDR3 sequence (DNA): TGTGCCAGTAGTCCCCGGGACAGGGCCTCCAATGAGCAGTTCTTC.

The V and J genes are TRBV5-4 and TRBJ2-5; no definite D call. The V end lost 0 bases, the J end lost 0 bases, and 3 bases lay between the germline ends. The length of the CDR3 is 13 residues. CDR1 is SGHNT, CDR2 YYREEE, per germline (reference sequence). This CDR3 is CASSLGNQETQYF. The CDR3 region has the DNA TGTGCCAGCAGCTTGGGCAACCAAGAGACCCAGTACTTC.

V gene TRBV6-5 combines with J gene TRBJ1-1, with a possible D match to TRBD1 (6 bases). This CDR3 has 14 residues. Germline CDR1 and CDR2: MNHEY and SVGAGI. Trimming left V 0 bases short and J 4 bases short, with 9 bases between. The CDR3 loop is CASSYSAGATEAFF. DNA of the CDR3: TGTGCCAGCAGTTACTCGGCAGGGGCCACTGAAGCTTTCTTT.

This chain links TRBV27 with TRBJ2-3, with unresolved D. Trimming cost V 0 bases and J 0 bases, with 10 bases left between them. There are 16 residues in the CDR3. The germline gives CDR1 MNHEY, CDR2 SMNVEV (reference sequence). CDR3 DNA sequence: TGTGCCAGCAGTTTATCAGGCCGTTTTAGCACAGATACGCAGTATTTT. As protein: CASSLSGRFSTDTQYF.

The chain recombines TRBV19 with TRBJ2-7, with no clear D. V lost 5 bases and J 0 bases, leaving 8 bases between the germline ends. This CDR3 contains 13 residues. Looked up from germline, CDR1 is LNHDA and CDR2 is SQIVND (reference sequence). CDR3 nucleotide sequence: TGTGCCAGTAGTCCCCGATACTCCTACGAGCAGTACTTC. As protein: CASSPRYSYEQYF.

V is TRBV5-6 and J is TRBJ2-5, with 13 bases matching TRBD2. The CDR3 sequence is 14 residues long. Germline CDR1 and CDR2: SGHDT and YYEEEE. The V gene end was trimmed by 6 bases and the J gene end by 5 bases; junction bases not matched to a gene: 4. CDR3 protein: CASTGLAGAETQYF. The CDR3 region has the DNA TGTGCCAGCACCGGACTAGCGGGAGCGGAGACCCAGTACTTC. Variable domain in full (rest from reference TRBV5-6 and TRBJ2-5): DAGVTQSPTHLIKTRGQQVTLRCSPKSGHDTVSWYQQALGQGPQFIFQYYEEEERQRGNFPDRFSGHQFPNYSSELNVNALLLGDSALYLCASTGLAGAETQYFGPGTRLLVL.

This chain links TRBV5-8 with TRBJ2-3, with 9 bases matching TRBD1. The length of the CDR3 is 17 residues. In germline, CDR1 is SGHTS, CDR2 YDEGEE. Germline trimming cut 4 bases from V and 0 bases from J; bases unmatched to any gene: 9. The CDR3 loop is CASSPSGTGISTDTQYF. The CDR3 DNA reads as TGTGCCAGCAGCCCATCCGGGACAGGGATCAGCACAGATACGCAGTATTTT.

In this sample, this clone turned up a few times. CDR3 residues: CASSESTYEQYF. The CDR3 DNA sequence: TGCGCCAGCAGTGAGTCCACATACGAGCAGTACTTC. This chain connects TRBV10-1 to TRBJ2-7; D uncertain. The germline CDR1 and CDR2 sequences are WNHNN and SYGVQD (reference sequence). This CDR3 is 12 amino acids long. V lost 0 bases and J lost 4, with 4 bases in between.